These T cell receptor beta chains were read from a single sample in a study of early T cells in non-severe SARS-CoV-2 infection. TCRdb reprocessed the 5' RACE reads with MiXCR, giving one entry per CDR3 protein. The repertoire holds 60,000 to 90,000 distinct CDR3 sequences, about 16% seen once, with about 3% in the top ten. The material sequenced was whole blood. The receptors come from an adult who was a healthcare worker with PCR-confirmed SARS-CoV-2 infection or an uninfected control (not recorded which). Each CDR3 is given with its conserved first and last residue. D genes are given only for firm matches. Clone size is not always given. Where it is, it says once, few, many or a class for expanded clones.

V gene	clone size	D gene	J gene	CDR3 DNA	CDR3 protein
TRBV28	.	.	TRBJ1-2	TGTGCCAGCAGTTTATTCGAGTATGGCTACACCTTC	CASSLFEYGYTF
TRBV4-1	.	TRBD2	TRBJ2-5	TGCGCCAGCAGCCAAGAGAGTAGCGGGGGAATGGAGACCCAGTACTTC	CASSQESSGGMETQYF
TRBV5-4	once	.	TRBJ2-1	TGTGCCAGCAGGGCATTCACTAGGTCTGGGAATGAGCAGTTCTTC	CASRAFTRSGNEQFF
TRBV5-1	.	TRBD1	TRBJ1-5	TGCGCCAGCAGTTCCGGGACAGGCGCAAATCAGCCCCAGCATTTT	CASSSGTGANQPQHF
TRBV7-3	once	TRBD2	TRBJ2-1	TGTGCCAGCAGCTTAAGGACTAGCGCCTACAATGAGCAGTTCTTC	CASSLRTSAYNEQFF
TRBV7-2	few	TRBD2	TRBJ2-7	TGTGCCAGCAGCTTAGGCCCCGGGGGGTATCTCGAGCAGTACTTC	CASSLGPGGYLEQYF
TRBV10-3	few	.	TRBJ1-5	TGTGCCATCAGTGATTCTAACATACTCAATCAGCCCCAGCATTTT	CAISDSNILNQPQHF
TRBV24-1	.	TRBD1	TRBJ1-1	TGTGCCACCACGACAGGGAGGGGCACTGAAGCTTTCTTT	CATTTGRGTEAFF
TRBV2	.	TRBD1	TRBJ2-3	TGTGCCAGCCGACTAGGGGGACAGGGAAGAGTAGCAGATACGCAGTATTTT	CASRLGGQGRVADTQYF
TRBV3-1	few	TRBD2	TRBJ2-3	TGTGCCAGCAGCCAAGAAGCTCCATCTAGCGGAAACACAGATACGCAGTATTTT	CASSQEAPSSGNTDTQYF
TRBV7-3	few	TRBD2	TRBJ2-1	TGTGCCAGCAGCAGTACGACTAGCTTCTACAATGAGCAGTTCTTC	CASSSTTSFYNEQFF
TRBV5-1	few	TRBD1	TRBJ2-5	TGCGCCAGCAGCTACCCCAGGGGGCCAGAAAAAGAGACCCAGTACTTC	CASSYPRGPEKETQYF
TRBV29-1	.	.	TRBJ2-5	TGCAGCGTTGGGGAGACGACCCAAGAGACCCAGTACTTC	CSVGETTQETQYF
TRBV10-2	few	.	TRBJ2-3	TGCGCCAGCAGTGTCGGGACCTCCAAAGATACGCAGTATTTT	CASSVGTSKDTQYF
TRBV4-1	many	TRBD1	TRBJ2-1	TGCGCCAGCAGCCAAGATGGACAGGGTTACAATGAGCAGTTCTTC	CASSQDGQGYNEQFF
TRBV29-1	.	TRBD2	TRBJ2-4	TGCAGCGTCGGACCGACTAGCTCCAACATTCAGTACTTC	CSVGPTSSNIQYF
TRBV11-1	.	.	TRBJ2-7	TGTGCCAGCAGCTTAGTAGGCTCGGCGCGGGAGCAGTACTTC	CASSLVGSAREQYF
TRBV6-6	.	.	TRBJ1-3	TGTGCCAGCAGTTACTCAAGGCAATCCGGAAACACCATATATTTT	CASSYSRQSGNTIYF
TRBV6-2/TRBV6-3	.	TRBD1	TRBJ1-5	TGTGCCAGCAGCCACCCAAACTTCCAGGGGGACGACAATCAGCCCCAGCATTTT	CASSHPNFQGDDNQPQHF
TRBV6-1	few	.	TRBJ2-2	TGTGCCAGCAGACAGGGAACCGGGGAGCTGTTTTTT	CASRQGTGELFF
TRBV15	.	.	TRBJ2-5	TGTGCCACCAGCAGAGCTATCCAAGAGACCCAGTACTTC	CATSRAIQETQYF
TRBV6-2/TRBV6-3	few	.	TRBJ1-1	TGTGCCAGCAGTCAGACCTCTTCTGAAGCTTTCTTT	CASSQTSSEAFF
TRBV11-2	few	TRBD1	TRBJ2-7	TGTGCCAGCAGCTTAGGGACAGGGTATTACGAGCAGTACTTC	CASSLGTGYYEQYF
TRBV20-1	.	.	TRBJ1-1	TGCAGTGCCGGTGAACCGACAGGCCTGATGAACACTGAAGCTTTCTTT	CSAGEPTGLMNTEAFF
TRBV15	few	.	TRBJ2-3	TGTGCCACCAGCAGAGATCGGGGATCTAGCACAGATACGCAGTATTTT	CATSRDRGSSTDTQYF
TRBV27	many	.	TRBJ1-3	TGTGCCAGCAGTTTTAGGGGGGGGTCTGGAAACACCATATATTTT	CASSFRGGSGNTIYF
TRBV6-2/TRBV6-3	.	TRBD2	TRBJ2-1	TGTGCCAGCAGTTACTCGAGACTAGCGGGAGGGCTCGGGGGACACTATGAGCAGTTCTTC	CASSYSRLAGGLGGHYEQFF
TRBV5-6	many	TRBD1	TRBJ1-4	TGTGCCAGCAGCTCTACAGGGGGCGGTGAAAAACTGTTTTTT	CASSSTGGGEKLFF
TRBV28	many	TRBD1	TRBJ2-2	TGTGCCAGCAGTCTCCGACAGGGGGTCGGCGGGGAGCTGTTTTTT	CASSLRQGVGGELFF
TRBV28	.	.	TRBJ2-7	TGTGCCAGCAGTTTAGGTTGGCACCGCTACGAGCAGTACTTC	CASSLGWHRYEQYF
TRBV24-1	.	.	TRBJ2-1	TGTGCCACCAGTGACTTCAGGGCTCATGAGCAGTTCTTC	CATSDFRAHEQFF
TRBV5-4	many	.	TRBJ2-2	TGTGCCAGCAGCCTCCGAAGCCAGACCGGGGAGCTGTTTTTT	CASSLRSQTGELFF
TRBV6-6	few	.	TRBJ1-2	TGTGCCAGCAGCCGGACCGGGGTCAGTTATGGCTACACCTTC	CASSRTGVSYGYTF
TRBV7-3	many	.	TRBJ1-3	TGTGCCAGCAGCTTACGACCTGGAAACACCATATATTTT	CASSLRPGNTIYF
TRBV28	.	.	TRBJ1-1	TGTGCCAGCCTTGTCGGGAAAGGGCTGCCTGAAGCTTTCTTT	CASLVGKGLPEAFF